The 9 T cell receptor beta chains given below trace back to one sample, sequenced in a study of T-cell reconstitution after alpha-beta-depleted transplantation in children. Preparation of the TCRbeta library used unique molecular identifiers. TCRdb used MiXCR to reprocess the PCR reads, holding one entry per CDR3 protein. Counted here are around 580,000 distinct CDR3 sequences, around 27% occurring once; the ten biggest clones make up 30% to 40%. Material: PBMCs, obtained before TCRalphabeta/CD19-depleted stem cell transplant. These receptors originate from a boy younger than two with Wiskott-Aldrich syndrome, due to receive a stem cell transplant.

This clonotype was counted between two and nine times. The chain employs TRBV12-3 or TRBV12-4 and TRBJ2-1, with TRBD1 matching 7 bases. Unmatched junction bases numbered 6, after V lost 6 bases and J lost 4 bases. CDR3 length: 14 residues. The CDR3 sequence is CASRSGTDYNEQFF. CDR3 nucleotide sequence: TGTGCCAGCAGATCCGGGACAGATTACAATGAGCAGTTCTTC.

As concerns this clonotype: A read error may explain this, as a much larger clone is one base away. The rearrangement links TRBV7-2 to TRBJ2-7; D remains ambiguous. The CDR3 length is 11 residues. Per germline, CDR1 SGHTA and CDR2 FQGNSA. Trimming took 2 bases from V and 9 from J, leaving 8 bases between them. CDR3 residues: CASSLLGGQYF. CDR3 DNA sequence: TGTGCCAGCAGCTTATTGGGCGGGCAGTACTTC.

This clonotype was counted only a few times. CDR3: CASGLGLSGRPREETQYF. Here the CDR3 DNA reads TGTGCCAGCGGCCTAGGACTAAGCGGGAGGCCCCGTGAAGAGACCCAGTACTTC. V is TRBV11-1 and J is TRBJ2-5; 9 nucleotides agree with TRBD2. Germline CDR1 is SGHAT and CDR2 is FQDESV (reference sequence). The trim removed 8 bases at V and 3 bases at J, leaving 19 bases unmatched. CDR3 length: 18 amino acids.

The chain combines TRBV5-1 with TRBJ1-1; D gene ambiguous. Germline CDR1 and CDR2: SGHRS and YFSETQ. This CDR3 is 15 amino acids long. Deletions cut 4 bases from V and 1 base from J, with 14 bases between. In DNA form, the CDR3 reads TGCGCCAGCAGCCTGGGCTTCGGGGAGAACACTGAAGCTTTCTTT. This codes for CASSLGFGENTEAFF.

The chain uses TRBV6-5 and TRBJ2-7; D is possibly TRBD1 (6 bases). Per germline, CDR1 MNHEY and CDR2 SVGAGI. Deletions cut 0 bases from V and 0 bases from J, with 12 bases between. This CDR3 is built from 16 residues. The CDR3 nucleotides are TGTGCCAGCAGTTACTCTGCGACAGGTAGCTCCTACGAGCAGTACTTC. Translated: CASSYSATGSSYEQYF.

This clonotype was seen many times. The V gene is TRBV12-3 or TRBV12-4, the J gene TRBJ2-5; no clear D. The CDR3 sequence is 14 residues long. The V gene lost 3 bases and the J gene lost 1 base, with 9 bases spanning the gap. In DNA form, the CDR3 reads TGTGCCAGCAGTTTTGAAGGTATCCAAGAGACCCAGTACTTC. Translating it yields CASSFEGIQETQYF.

V and J are TRBV5-1 and TRBJ2-3; D may match TRBD1 or TRBD2 (6 bases each). Germline lookup yields CDR1 SGHRS and CDR2 YFSETQ. Trimming left V 4 bases short and J 6 bases short, with 27 bases between. The CDR3 has 18 residues. CDR3 loop: CASSQIQGEGLDADTQYF. CDR3 DNA sequence: TGCGCCAGCAGCCAGATACAGGGAGAGGGACTCGATGCGGATACGCAGTATTTT. Combining the CDR3 with reference TRBV5-1 and TRBJ2-3 gives the whole variable domain KAGVTQTPRYLIKTRGQQVTLSCSPISGHRSVSWYQQTPGQGLQFLFEYFSETQRNKGNFPGRFSGRQFSNSRSEMNVSTLELGDSALYLCASSQIQGEGLDADTQYFGPGTRLTVL.

CDR3 loop: CASSLTGSYQETQYF. In DNA form, the CDR3 reads TGCGCCAGCAGCTTGACGGGATCGTACCAAGAGACCCAGTACTTC. This chain links TRBV5-1 with TRBJ2-5; D possibly corresponds to TRBD2 (5 bases). V dropped 1 base and J dropped 0 bases, with 10 bases sitting between them. Germline CDR1 reads SGHRS; CDR2 reads YFSETQ. CDR3 length: 15 residues.

In DNA, the CDR3 is TGTGCCAGCAGTCCCGGGATCTATGGCTACACCTTC. Translating it yields CASSPGIYGYTF. V usage is TRBV12-3 or TRBV12-4 and J usage is TRBJ1-2, with no clear D. V was trimmed by 5 bases and J by 4 bases, leaving 8 bases between them. The CDR3 has 12 amino acids.